This entry features one TCR beta chain sequence. Its antigen remains unknown. This entry is derived from a study of T-cell memory formation after mild COVID-19. As for the study in general: Most TCR clusters belonged to a single donor. Whole-study results and caveats: Day 15 to 85 contractors were CD4/CD8 balanced; later expanders leaned CD4+. The SARS-CoV-2 specificity of second-wave clones reaching peak at day 37 remained unverified.

Barcoded TCR alpha and TCR beta cDNA libraries with UMIs came from 5'RACE using constant-segment primers. TCRdb reanalysed the 5' RACE reads using MiXCR and keeps one entry per CDR3 protein. The data show about 130,000 distinct CDR3 sequences, around 25% seen once. The source is an adult woman who had mild COVID-19 (a few samples of this study predate the infection). Cell type and time point are not known. Sequencing used PBMCs or a T cell subset sorted from them (not recorded which).

The CDR3 spells CASSFGDNEQFF. The CDR3 DNA reads as TGTGCCAGCAGCTTTGGGGACAATGAGCAGTTCTTC. The chain joins TRBV7-9 to TRBJ2-1, with no clear D. This CDR3 contains 12 residues. Trimming removed 3 bases from V and 5 bases from J, with 5 bases in between. Germline V gene lookup returns CDR1 SEHNR and CDR2 FQNEAQ (reference sequence).